The entry that follows covers one T cell receptor (beta chain) sequence. The germline V gene has CDR1 SGHTA and CDR2 FQGNSA. The CDR3 consists of 15 residues. With 4 bases clipped from V and 15 bases from J, the junction kept 9 bases outside the gene matches. This entry is derived from a study of control samples from healthy donors and cancer patients. Profiled with immunoSEQ multiplex PCR; TCRdb holds only in-frame clones, not every one. The top ten hold under 0.95% of the sample, which has roughly 49,000 clones, roughly 92% seen once. The sequenced sample was PBMCs. The sequence derives from a man under 40 with colorectal cancer. This chain connects TRBV7-2 to TRBJ2-1; 16 nucleotides align to TRBD2. The CDR3 DNA is TGTGCCAGCAGCTGGGGACTAGCGGGGGGGCCATTTTGGTTCTTC. It translates to CASSWGLAGGPFWFF. Based on the CDR3 plus reference TRBV7-2 and TRBJ2-1, the full variable domain is GAGVSQSPSNKVTEKGKDVELRCDPISGHTALYWYRQSLGQGLEFLIYFQGNSAPDKSGLPSDRFSAERTGGSVSTLTIQRTQQEDSAVYLCASSWGLAGGPFWFFGPGTRLTVL.